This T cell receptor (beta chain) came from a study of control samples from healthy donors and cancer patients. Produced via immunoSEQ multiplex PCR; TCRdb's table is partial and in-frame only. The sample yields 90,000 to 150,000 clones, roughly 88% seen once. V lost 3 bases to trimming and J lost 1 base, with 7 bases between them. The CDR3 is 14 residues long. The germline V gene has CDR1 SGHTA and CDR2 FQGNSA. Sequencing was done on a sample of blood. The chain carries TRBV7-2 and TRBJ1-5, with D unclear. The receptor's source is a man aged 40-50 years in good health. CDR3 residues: CASSFMDSNQPQHF. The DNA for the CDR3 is TGTGCCAGCAGCTTTATGGACAGCAATCAGCCCCAGCATTTT.